The entry below gives a single TCR beta chain sequence along with its context. The data are from a study of blood T cell repertoires in COVID-19. As for the study in general: The analysed material was cDNA or gDNA that came from T cells, B-cell-depleted T cells, or PBMCs.

In the original workflow: Reference gene primer amplification in the assay estimated nucleated cell counts. The method was immunoSEQ multiplex PCR; TCRdb's version includes in-frame clones alone and lacks a portion of them. V and J calls and clone size follow that table, whereas D and trimming were derived from the DNA. The data show 400,000 to 450,000 clones, with around 89% seen just once and under 2% held by the top ten. It was during active infection that Seattle patients were enrolled and then longitudinally followed. This CDR3 contains 18 residues. Trimming at V came to 4 bases and at J to 5 bases, leaving 9 bases not matched to a gene. Germline-derived CDR1 and CDR2 are MNHEY and SMNVEV (reference sequence).

The chain is built from TRBV27 and TRBJ2-3, with 16 bases matching TRBD2. The sequencing sample was made of peripheral blood. The clonotype originates from a woman in her 40s with COVID-19, enrolled during active disease. The CDR3 spells CASSSGAGTSGRGDTQYF. The CDR3 DNA reads as TGTGCCAGCAGTTCCGGGGCCGGGACTAGCGGGAGGGGAGATACGCAGTATTTT.